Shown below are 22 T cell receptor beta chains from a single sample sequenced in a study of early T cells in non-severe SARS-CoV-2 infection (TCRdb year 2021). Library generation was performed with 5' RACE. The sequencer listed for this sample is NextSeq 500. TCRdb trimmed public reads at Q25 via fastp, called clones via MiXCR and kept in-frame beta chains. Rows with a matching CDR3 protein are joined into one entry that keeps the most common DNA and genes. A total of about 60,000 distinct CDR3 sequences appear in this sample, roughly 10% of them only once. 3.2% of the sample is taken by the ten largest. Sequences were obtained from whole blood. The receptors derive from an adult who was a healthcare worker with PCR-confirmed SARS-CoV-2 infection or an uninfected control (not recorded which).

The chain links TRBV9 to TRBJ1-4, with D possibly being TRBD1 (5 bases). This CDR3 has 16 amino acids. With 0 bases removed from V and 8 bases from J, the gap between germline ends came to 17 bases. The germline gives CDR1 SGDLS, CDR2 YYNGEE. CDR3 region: CASSVAGRGETEKLFF. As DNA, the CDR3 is TGTGCCAGCAGCGTAGCAGGCCGGGGCGAAACGGAAAAACTGTTTTTT.

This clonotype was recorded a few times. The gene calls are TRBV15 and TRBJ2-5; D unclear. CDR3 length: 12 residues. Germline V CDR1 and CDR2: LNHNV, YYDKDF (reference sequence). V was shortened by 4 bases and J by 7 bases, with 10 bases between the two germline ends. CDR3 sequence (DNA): TGTGCCACCAGCACCCACCGAGGGACCCAGTACTTC. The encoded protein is CATSTHRGTQYF.

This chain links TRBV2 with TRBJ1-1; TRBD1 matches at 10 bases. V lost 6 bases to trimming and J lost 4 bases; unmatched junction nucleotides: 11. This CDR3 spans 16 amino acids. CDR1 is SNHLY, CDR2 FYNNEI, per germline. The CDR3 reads CASREWTGGRVTEAFF. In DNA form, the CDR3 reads TGTGCCAGCAGGGAGTGGACAGGGGGAAGGGTCACTGAAGCTTTCTTT.

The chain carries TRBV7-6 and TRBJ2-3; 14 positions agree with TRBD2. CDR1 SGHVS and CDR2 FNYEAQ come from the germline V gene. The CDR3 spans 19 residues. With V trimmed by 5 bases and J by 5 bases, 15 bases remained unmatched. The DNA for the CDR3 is TGTGCCAGCAGCGCCGGGACTAGCGGGAGTGCGCCCCCCTTAGATACGCAGTATTTT. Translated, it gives CASSAGTSGSAPPLDTQYF.

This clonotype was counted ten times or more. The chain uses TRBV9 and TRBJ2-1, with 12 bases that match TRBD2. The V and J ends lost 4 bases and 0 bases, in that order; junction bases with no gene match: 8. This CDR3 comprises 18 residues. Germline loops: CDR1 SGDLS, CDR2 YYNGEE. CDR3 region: CASSPGTSGFRSYNEQFF. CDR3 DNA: TGTGCCAGCAGCCCTGGGACTAGCGGGTTCCGCTCCTACAATGAGCAGTTCTTC.

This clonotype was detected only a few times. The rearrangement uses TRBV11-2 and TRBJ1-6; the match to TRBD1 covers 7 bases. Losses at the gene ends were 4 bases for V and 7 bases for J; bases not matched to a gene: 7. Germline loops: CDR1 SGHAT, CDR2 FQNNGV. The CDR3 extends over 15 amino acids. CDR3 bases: TGTGCCAGCAGCTCCCAGACAGGGAACAATTCACCCCTCCACTTT. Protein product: CASSSQTGNNSPLHF.

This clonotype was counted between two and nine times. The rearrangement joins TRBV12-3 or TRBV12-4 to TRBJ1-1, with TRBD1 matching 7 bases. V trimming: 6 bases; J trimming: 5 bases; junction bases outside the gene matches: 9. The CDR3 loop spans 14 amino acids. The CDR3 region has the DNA TGTGCCAGCAGCCTTGACAGGGTATGGACTGAAGCTTTCTTT. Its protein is CASSLDRVWTEAFF.

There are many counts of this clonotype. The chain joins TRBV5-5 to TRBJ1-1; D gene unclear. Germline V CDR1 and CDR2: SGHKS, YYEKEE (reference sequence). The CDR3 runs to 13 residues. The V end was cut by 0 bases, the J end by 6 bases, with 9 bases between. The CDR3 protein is CASSLDRGAEAFF. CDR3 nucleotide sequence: TGTGCCAGCAGCTTGGACCGGGGAGCTGAAGCTTTCTTT.

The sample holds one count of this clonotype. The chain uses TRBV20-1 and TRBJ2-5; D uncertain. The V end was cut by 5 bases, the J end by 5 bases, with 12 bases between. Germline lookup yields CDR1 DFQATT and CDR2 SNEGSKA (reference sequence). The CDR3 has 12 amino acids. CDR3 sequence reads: CSAGLFRETQYF. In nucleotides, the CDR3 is TGCAGTGCTGGCCTCTTCCGGGAGACCCAGTACTTC.

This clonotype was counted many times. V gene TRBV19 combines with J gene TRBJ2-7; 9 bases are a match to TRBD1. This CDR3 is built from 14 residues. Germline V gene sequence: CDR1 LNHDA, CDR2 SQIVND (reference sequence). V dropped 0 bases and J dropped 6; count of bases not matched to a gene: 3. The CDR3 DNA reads TGTGCCAGTAGTATAGATCTGGGACAGGGCGAGCAGTACTTC. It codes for CASSIDLGQGEQYF.

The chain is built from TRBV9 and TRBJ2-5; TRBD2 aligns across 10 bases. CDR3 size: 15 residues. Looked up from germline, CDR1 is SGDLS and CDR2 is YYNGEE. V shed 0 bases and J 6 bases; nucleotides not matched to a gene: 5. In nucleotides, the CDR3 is TGTGCCAGCAGCGTAGCCACTAGCGGGAAAAAGACCCAGTACTTC. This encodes CASSVATSGKKTQYF.

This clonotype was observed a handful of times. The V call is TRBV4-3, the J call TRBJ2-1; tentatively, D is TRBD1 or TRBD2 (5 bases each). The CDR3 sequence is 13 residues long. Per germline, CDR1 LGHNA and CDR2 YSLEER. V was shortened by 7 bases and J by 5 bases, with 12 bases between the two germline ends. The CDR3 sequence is CASKRDVNNEQFF. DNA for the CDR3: TGCGCCAGCAAAAGGGACGTAAACAATGAGCAGTTCTTC.

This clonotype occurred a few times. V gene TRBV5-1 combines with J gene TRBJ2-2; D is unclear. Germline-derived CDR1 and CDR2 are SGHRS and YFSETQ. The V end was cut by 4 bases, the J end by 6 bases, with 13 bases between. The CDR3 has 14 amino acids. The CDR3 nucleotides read TGCGCCAGCAGCAAATTACAAGGGCCCGGGGAGCTGTTTTTT. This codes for CASSKLQGPGELFF.

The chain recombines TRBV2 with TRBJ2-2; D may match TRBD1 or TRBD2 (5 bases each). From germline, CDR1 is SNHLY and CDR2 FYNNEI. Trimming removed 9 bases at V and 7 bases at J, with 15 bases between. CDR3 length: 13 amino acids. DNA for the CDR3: TGTGCCAGTTCCGGGACGAATGGCGGGGAGCTGTTTTTT. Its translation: CASSGTNGGELFF.

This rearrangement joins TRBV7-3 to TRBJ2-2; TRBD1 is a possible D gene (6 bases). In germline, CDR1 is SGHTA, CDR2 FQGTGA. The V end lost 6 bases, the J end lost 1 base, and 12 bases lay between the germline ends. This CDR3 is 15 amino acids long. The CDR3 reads CASRPQGLNTGELFF. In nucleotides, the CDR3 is TGTGCCAGCAGGCCCCAGGGGCTGAACACCGGGGAGCTGTTTTTT.

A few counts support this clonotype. CDR3 DNA sequence: TGTGCCAGCAGCCGCCTAGTTGGGACAGGGAGGTTCTACGAGCAGTACTTC. Its protein is CASSRLVGTGRFYEQYF. The chain couples TRBV7-9 to TRBJ2-7, with 9 bases aligning to TRBD1. The V segment lost 5 bases and the J segment 3 bases; nucleotides outside the gene matches: 14. Per germline, CDR1 SEHNR and CDR2 FQNEAQ (reference sequence). This CDR3 has 17 amino acids.

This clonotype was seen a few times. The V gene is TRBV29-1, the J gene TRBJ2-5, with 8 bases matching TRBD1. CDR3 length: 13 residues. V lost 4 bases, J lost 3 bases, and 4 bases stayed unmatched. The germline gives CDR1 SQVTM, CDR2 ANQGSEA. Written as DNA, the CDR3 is TGCAGCGTTGCAACACAGGGGGAAGAGACCCAGTACTTC. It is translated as CSVATQGEETQYF. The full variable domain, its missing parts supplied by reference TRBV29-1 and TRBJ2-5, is SAVISQKPSRDICQRGTSLTIQCQVDSQVTMMFWYRQQPGQSLTLIATANQGSEATYESGFVIDKFPISRPNLTFSTLTVSNMSPEDSSIYLCSVATQGEETQYFGPGTRLLVL.

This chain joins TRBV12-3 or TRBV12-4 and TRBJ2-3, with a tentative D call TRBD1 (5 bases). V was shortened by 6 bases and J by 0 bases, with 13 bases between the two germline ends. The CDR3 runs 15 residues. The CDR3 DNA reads TGTGCCAGCAGATTCGGACAAACTAGCACAGATACGCAGTATTTT. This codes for CASRFGQTSTDTQYF.

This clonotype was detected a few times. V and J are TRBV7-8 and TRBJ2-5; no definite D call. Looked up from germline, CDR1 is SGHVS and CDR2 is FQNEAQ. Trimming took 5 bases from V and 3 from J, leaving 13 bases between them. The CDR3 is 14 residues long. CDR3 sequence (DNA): TGTGCCAGCAGCGCAAGTGGGGTCAAAGAGACCCAGTACTTC. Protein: CASSASGVKETQYF.

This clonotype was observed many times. CDR3 protein: CASSPEGLADYEQYF. CDR3 nucleotide sequence: TGTGCCAGCAGCCCCGAGGGGCTAGCGGACTACGAGCAGTACTTC. The chain is built from TRBV7-2 and TRBJ2-7; 7 nucleotides agree with TRBD2. CDR3 length: 15 residues. From germline, CDR1 is SGHTA and CDR2 FQGNSA. The V and J ends lost 5 bases and 3 bases, in that order; junction bases with no gene match: 10.

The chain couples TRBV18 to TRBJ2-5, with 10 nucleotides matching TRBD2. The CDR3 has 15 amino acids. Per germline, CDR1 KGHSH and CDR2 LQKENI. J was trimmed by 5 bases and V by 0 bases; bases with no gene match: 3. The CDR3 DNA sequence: TGTGCCAGCTCACCACCACCTAGCGGGAGTGAGACCCAGTACTTC. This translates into CASSPPPSGSETQYF.

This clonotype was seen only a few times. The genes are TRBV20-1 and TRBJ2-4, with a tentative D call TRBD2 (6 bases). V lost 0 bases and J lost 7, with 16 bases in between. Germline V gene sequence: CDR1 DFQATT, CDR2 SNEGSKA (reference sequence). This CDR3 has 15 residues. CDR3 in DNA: TGCAGTGCTAGAGATGTGGCGGGGCCCTATAACATTCAGTACTTC. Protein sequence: CSARDVAGPYNIQYF.